This T cell receptor beta chain was observed in a study of human CD8 memory T cell subsets. The CDR3 extends over 16 amino acids. The V gene's germline CDR1 is MDHEN and CDR2 SYDVKM. UMI-labeled 5' RACE was used to make TCR beta libraries. TCRdb reprocessed the 5' RACE reads and reports one entry per CDR3 protein, with no DNA. In total, the table holds roughly 10,000 distinct CDR3 sequences. Material: CD8+ T cells from PBMCs. This sequence was found in a human donor in good health. The genes are TRBV28 and TRBJ2-7; TCRdb's D gene call, TRBD2, goes unchecked for lack of DNA. CDR3 in amino acids: CASSFPGLAGSYEQYF.